Presented here are 5 T cell receptor beta chains from one specimen sequenced in a study of T cells in Graves' hyperthyroidism and ophthalmopathy (dated by TCRdb to between 2018 and 2021). The library was built by means of multiplex PCR. Sequencing was carried out with an Illumina HiSeq 2000. The TCR beta CDR3 regions were amplified from RNA transcripts. The TCR CDR3 was subjected to a first round of RT-PCR using the HTBI primer set and the Qiagen OneStep RT-PCR kit. Using fastp trimming at Q25 and MiXCR clonotype assembly, TCRdb reanalyzed the public sequencing data and kept in-frame beta chains. Under each unique CDR3 protein, matching rows form one entry showing the most common genes and DNA. This sample gives approximately 300,000 distinct CDR3 sequences in total; approximately 15% of them show up just once. The ten largest clones represent approximately 35% of the sample. The sequencing input was blood. The receptors here all came from a man aged 25-40 years with Graves' hyperthyroidism.

This clonotype was seen repeatedly, ten times or more. The chain combines TRBV28 with TRBJ1-2; a possible D gene is TRBD1 (6 bases). CDR3 length equals 17 residues. V was shortened by 5 bases and J by 2 bases, with 21 bases between the two germline ends. The germline gives CDR1 MDHEN, CDR2 SYDVKM. CDR3 sequence (DNA): TGTGCCAGCAGTCCGAGTCGGGGGGCGCCTATCAACTATGGCTACACCTTC. The encoded protein is CASSPSRGAPINYGYTF.

Many counts were recorded for this clonotype. The gene calls are TRBV11-2 and TRBJ2-7, with D possibly matching TRBD2 (5 bases). Germline V gives CDR1 SGHAT, CDR2 FQNNGV. This CDR3 is 14 amino acids long. V was trimmed by 6 bases and J by 3 bases, leaving 15 bases between them. CDR3 DNA sequence: TGTGCCAGCAGTCGAGGGTCCATCGGCTACGAGCAGTACTTC. Its translation: CASSRGSIGYEQYF.

This clonotype came up many times. The rearrangement links TRBV10-3 to TRBJ1-1, with D possibly matching TRBD1 (5 bases). This CDR3 has 13 amino acids. Per the germline V gene, CDR1 is ENHRY and CDR2 is SYGVKD. Trimming took 7 bases from V and 3 from J, leaving 12 bases between them. The CDR3 spells CAITREGYTEAFF. The CDR3, as DNA: TGTGCCATCACCCGGGAGGGGTACACTGAAGCTTTCTTT.

The V and J genes are TRBV12-3 or TRBV12-4 and TRBJ2-7, with 10 positions matching TRBD2. Losses at the gene ends were 6 bases for V and 1 base for J; bases not matched to a gene: 15. The CDR3 totals 18 residues. CDR3 residues: CASRKRASGSGDSYEQYF. CDR3 sequence (DNA): TGTGCCAGCAGAAAACGGGCTAGCGGGAGCGGCGATTCCTACGAGCAGTACTTC.

This clonotype occurred many times. The chain recombines TRBV11-3 with TRBJ2-5, with 7 nucleotides matching TRBD1. V dropped 4 bases and J dropped 5; count of bases not matched to a gene: 10. Looked up from germline, CDR1 is SGHNT and CDR2 is YENEEA. The CDR3 loop spans 15 amino acids. This chain's CDR3 is CASSSYPDRAETQYF. Here the CDR3 DNA reads TGTGCCAGCAGCTCGTACCCCGACAGGGCGGAGACCCAGTACTTC. Together with reference TRBV11-3 and TRBJ2-5, the CDR3 gives the full variable domain: EAGVVQSPRYKIIEKKQPVAFWCNPISGHNTLYWYLQNLGQGPELLIRYENEEAVDDSQLPKDRFSAERLKGVDSTLKIQPAELGDSAVYLCASSSYPDRAETQYFGPGTRLLVL.